The clone carrying this T cell receptor beta chain was seen a handful of times. The antigen remains undetermined. This specimen comes from a study of cytomegalovirus exposure and HLA in healthy donors. Broader study findings: Some highly shared sequence variants likely arose as a pipeline artifact. Across donors, presence/absence analyses took sequencing depth to be roughly uniform.

The CDR3 is 20 residues long. Germline assignment: CDR1 LGHNA and CDR2 YNFKEQ. Losses at the gene ends were 0 bases for V and 2 bases for J; bases not matched to a gene: 12. A multiplex PCR was run with 60 Vbeta primers and 13 Jbeta primers. The assay was immunoSEQ multiplex PCR, and TCRdb's table has in-frame clones only and misses some. The sample shows some 190,000 clones, less than 90% of them seen only once. The source of this sequence is a girl between 10 and 17 years old in good health and CMV-seropositive. Specimen: PBMCs. This chain links TRBV4-2 with TRBJ1-5, with TRBD1 identical over 11 bases. CDR3 loop: CASSQEARTGGAGGNQPQHF. The CDR3 DNA reads TGTGCCAGCAGCCAAGAGGCTAGGACAGGGGGCGCGGGGGGCAATCAGCCCCAGCATTTT.